This T cell receptor (beta chain) was sequenced during a study of T cells in women clearing cervical HPV infection. The data were produced by immunoSEQ multiplex PCR, yet TCRdb's version contains in-frame clones alone and is incomplete. The table lists about 24,000 clones. In regard to this clone: The sequence runs out 3 residues before the end of the CDR3; the remainder is reconstructed from the germline J gene.

J gave up 7 bases and V 6 bases, and 12 bases lay outside the gene matches. The CDR3 spans 17 residues. Prevalent HPV16 infections were excluded; only incident single HPV16 infections included. The sample taken for sequencing was blood buffy coat. The source is a woman between 18 and 69 years old with a cervical HPV16 infection that either progressed to CIN3+ or cleared (not recorded which). This chain links TRBV12-3 or TRBV12-4 with TRBJ2-5, with 15 bases aligning to TRBD2. The part of the CDR3 DNA that was read is TGTGCCAGCAGCCTGGGACTAGCGGGGGGAACAATCACGACC. Translation: CASSLGLAGGTITT. The whole CDR3 region reads CASSLGLAGGTITTQYF.